Shown below are 9 T cell receptor beta chains from a single sample sequenced in a study of cytomegalovirus exposure and HLA in healthy donors. With 60 Vbeta and 13 Jbeta primers, the PCR was carried out. Clones were sequenced by immunoSEQ multiplex PCR, and TCRdb holds only the in-frame ones, with some missing. Of 60,000 or so clones listed, roughly 70% are singletons. Sequenced: PBMCs. Source of these receptors: a middle-aged man in good health and CMV-seropositive.

The chain has TRBV6-1 and TRBJ2-7; maybe TRBD2 (5 bases). Trimming shortened V by 0 bases and J by 3 bases, and 15 bases separated the two germline ends. The CDR3 runs to 16 residues. The germline V gene has CDR1 MNHNS and CDR2 SASEGT. This CDR3 is CASSEATLFSVYEQYF. For the CDR3, the DNA is TGTGCCAGCAGTGAAGCAACCCTCTTTAGCGTCTACGAGCAGTACTTC.

The genes are TRBV14 and TRBJ1-2; 8 bases map to TRBD1. The V gene end was trimmed by 0 bases and the J gene end by 9 bases; junction bases not matched to a gene: 3. Germline V gives CDR1 SGHDN, CDR2 FVKESK. The CDR3 is 13 residues long. The CDR3 coding sequence is TGTGCCAGCAGCCAAGAACAGGGGGTGAGCTACACCTTC. The encoded protein is CASSQEQGVSYTF. Complete variable domain (other parts from reference TRBV14 and TRBJ1-2): EAGVTQFPSHSVIEKGQTVTLRCDPISGHDNLYWYRRVMGKEIKFLLHFVKESKQDESGMPNNRFLAERTGGTYSTLKVQPAELEDSGVYFCASSQEQGVSYTFGSGTRLTVV.

DNA of the CDR3: TGCGCCAGCAGCTTGAAGGACGGAGGGAATGAAAAACTGTTTTTT. Its protein is CASSLKDGGNEKLFF. The gene calls are TRBV5-1 and TRBJ1-4; no clear D gene. Germline V gene sequence: CDR1 SGHRS, CDR2 YFSETQ. The ends were cut back, 1 base at V and 5 bases at J, with 12 bases in the middle. The CDR3 loop spans 15 amino acids.

This clone was observed a handful of times. The chain links TRBV5-6 to TRBJ1-1; tentatively, D is TRBD1 (5 bases). Germline values: CDR1 SGHDT, CDR2 YYEEEE. The CDR3 sequence is 15 residues long. V lost 6 bases to trimming and J lost 0 bases, with 15 bases between them. The CDR3 sequence is CASKSRTLMNTEAFF. DNA of the CDR3: TGTGCCAGCAAATCTAGGACACTGATGAACACTGAAGCTTTCTTT.

The rearrangement links TRBV2 to TRBJ1-2; 8 positions match TRBD1. V dropped 2 bases and J dropped 5; count of bases not matched to a gene: 4. Germline V CDR1 and CDR2: SNHLY, FYNNEI. The CDR3 totals 14 residues. The CDR3 region is CASSEIRGRYGYTF. The CDR3 DNA is TGTGCCAGCAGTGAAATCAGGGGGCGATATGGCTACACCTTC.

This chain uses TRBV6-5 with TRBJ1-5, with 7 bases aligning to TRBD1. The CDR3 runs 14 residues. CDR1 is MNHEY, CDR2 SVGAGI, per germline. Unmatched junction bases numbered 5, after V lost 5 bases and J lost 4 bases. The CDR3 is CASSKTGANQPQHF. The CDR3 coding sequence is TGTGCCAGCAGTAAAACAGGGGCAAATCAGCCCCAGCATTTT.

The chain is built from TRBV5-1 and TRBJ2-7, with D maybe TRBD1 (6 bases). V lost 0 bases, J lost 4 bases, and 14 bases lay in between. This CDR3 is 15 amino acids long. In germline, CDR1 is SGHRS, CDR2 YFSETQ. The CDR3 DNA sequence: TGCGCCAGCAGCTTGGGTATAGGCAGGGGTTACGAGCAGTACTTC. Its protein product is CASSLGIGRGYEQYF.

This chain joins TRBV5-3 and TRBJ1-2; unclear D gene. TRBV5-3 is an ORF; its function is uncertain. V was trimmed by 4 bases and J by 0 bases, leaving 25 bases between them. This CDR3 contains 19 residues. This chain's CDR3 is CARSTQPSAGSGTNYGYTF. As DNA, the CDR3 is TGTGCCAGAAGCACCCAACCCTCAGCGGGGTCGGGGACTAACTATGGCTACACCTTC.

The rearrangement uses TRBV19 and TRBJ1-1; tentative D call: TRBD1 (5 bases). Between the trimmed V and J ends, which lost 7 bases and 1 base, there was a span of 28 bases. The germline V gene has CDR1 LNHDA and CDR2 SQIVND (reference sequence). This CDR3 spans 19 amino acids. The chain's CDR3 is CASIYPRRGSGASNTEAFF. The CDR3 nucleotides read TGTGCCAGTATCTATCCAAGAAGGGGCAGTGGGGCATCGAACACTGAAGCTTTCTTT. The full variable domain, its missing parts supplied by reference TRBV19 and TRBJ1-1, is DGGITQSPKYLFRKEGQNVTLSCEQNLNHDAMYWYRQDPGQGLRLIYYSQIVNDFQKGDIAEGYSVSREKKESFPLTVTSAQKNPTAFYLCASIYPRRGSGASNTEAFFGQGTRLTVV.